This is a list of T cell receptor beta chains from one sample in a study of blood T cell repertoires in COVID-19. This table comes from immunoSEQ multiplex PCR, and its TCRdb copy is limited to in-frame clones, with some not included. This sample has around 74,000 clones; 80% to 90% occur once, and the top ten carry 4% to 5.5%. The sequencing sample was made of peripheral blood. The receptor source for this set is a man aged 50-59 years with active COVID-19. The CDR3 runs from the conserved cysteine through the conserved F or W. The order of the fields is J gene, V gene, D gene, clone size, CDR3 protein, CDR3 DNA. A D gene is named only where the DNA matches it firmly. Not all rows give a size; the values are once, few, many and, for expanded clones, a class.

j_call: TRBJ2-7; v_call: TRBV9; d_call: TRBD2; clone_size: NA; cdr3_aa: CASSVGGGASIYEQYF; cdr3_nt: TGTGCCAGCAGCGTAGGCGGGGGGGCTAGCATCTACGAGCAGTACTTC
j_call: TRBJ2-7; v_call: TRBV5-4; d_call: TRBD2; clone_size: NA; cdr3_aa: CASSTGLAGLGEQYF; cdr3_nt: TGTGCCAGCAGCACGGGACTAGCGGGATTGGGAGAGCAGTACTTC
j_call: TRBJ2-7; v_call: TRBV6-5; d_call: NA; clone_size: NA; cdr3_aa: CASSSLAREQYF; cdr3_nt: TGTGCCAGCAGTTCCCTTGCTAGGGAGCAGTACTTC
j_call: TRBJ2-1; v_call: TRBV9; d_call: NA; clone_size: NA; cdr3_aa: CASSAQGSGSSYNEQFF; cdr3_nt: TGTGCCAGCAGCGCCCAGGGGAGCGGCTCATCCTACAATGAGCAGTTCTTC
j_call: TRBJ2-1; v_call: TRBV7-9; d_call: TRBD1; clone_size: NA; cdr3_aa: CASSPFDRGLRSYNEQFF; cdr3_nt: TGTGCCAGCAGCCCTTTTGACAGGGGCCTTCGCTCCTACAATGAGCAGTTCTTC
j_call: TRBJ2-1; v_call: TRBV5-1; d_call: TRBD2; clone_size: NA; cdr3_aa: CASSPGTSGIGDEQFF; cdr3_nt: TGCGCCAGCAGCCCCGGGACTAGCGGGATTGGAGATGAGCAGTTCTTC
j_call: TRBJ2-7; v_call: TRBV12-3/TRBV12-4; d_call: TRBD2; clone_size: NA; cdr3_aa: CASSRTSGYEQYF; cdr3_nt: TGTGCCAGCAGCCGAACTAGCGGCTACGAGCAGTACTTC
j_call: TRBJ2-3; v_call: TRBV7-6; d_call: TRBD2; clone_size: NA; cdr3_aa: CASSLAHITGRGLRQDTQYF; cdr3_nt: TGTGCCAGCAGCTTAGCCCACATCACGGGGAGGGGATTGCGGCAAGATACGCAGTATTTT
j_call: TRBJ2-1; v_call: TRBV7-3; d_call: TRBD1; clone_size: NA; cdr3_aa: CASSLDRGSYNEQFF; cdr3_nt: TGTGCCAGCAGTTTGGACAGGGGTTCCTACAATGAGCAGTTCTTC
j_call: TRBJ2-2; v_call: TRBV6-2/TRBV6-3; d_call: TRBD2; clone_size: NA; cdr3_aa: CASSPGGAGSGELFF; cdr3_nt: TGTGCCAGCAGTCCCGGGGGGGCCGGGTCCGGGGAGCTGTTTTTT
j_call: TRBJ1-2; v_call: TRBV19; d_call: TRBD1; clone_size: few; cdr3_aa: CASSTARGLHNYGYTF; cdr3_nt: TGTGCCAGTAGTACCGCAAGGGGGCTTCATAACTATGGCTACACCTTC
j_call: TRBJ2-7; v_call: TRBV6-6; d_call: TRBD2; clone_size: NA; cdr3_aa: CASSLGWTSSTPYEQYF; cdr3_nt: TGTGCCAGCAGTCTGGGATGGACTAGCTCTACTCCCTACGAGCAGTACTTC
j_call: TRBJ2-5; v_call: TRBV4-2; d_call: NA; clone_size: NA; cdr3_aa: CASSQDLRGHGETQYF; cdr3_nt: TGTGCCAGCAGCCAAGATCTGCGGGGGCACGGGGAGACCCAGTACTTC
j_call: TRBJ1-5; v_call: TRBV18; d_call: NA; clone_size: NA; cdr3_aa: CASSLKDTAFSNQPQHF; cdr3_nt: TGTGCCAGCTCACTAAAGGACACCGCCTTTAGCAATCAGCCCCAGCATTTT
j_call: TRBJ2-7; v_call: TRBV6-5; d_call: NA; clone_size: NA; cdr3_aa: CASSSGGSLSYEQYF; cdr3_nt: TGTGCCAGCAGCTCGGGGGGCTCTCTCTCCTACGAGCAGTACTTC
j_call: TRBJ2-7; v_call: TRBV9; d_call: TRBD2; clone_size: NA; cdr3_aa: CASSVSAGEGSYEQYF; cdr3_nt: TGTGCCAGCAGCGTGAGTGCGGGGGAAGGCTCCTACGAGCAGTACTTC
j_call: TRBJ2-7; v_call: TRBV7-8; d_call: TRBD2; clone_size: NA; cdr3_aa: CASSLATSGMHEQYF; cdr3_nt: TGTGCCAGCAGCTTAGCGACTAGCGGGATGCACGAGCAGTACTTC
j_call: TRBJ1-1; v_call: TRBV5-5; d_call: NA; clone_size: NA; cdr3_aa: CASLLDSLNTEAFF; cdr3_nt: TGTGCCAGCCTATTGGACAGTCTGAACACTGAAGCTTTCTTT
j_call: TRBJ2-3; v_call: TRBV5-4; d_call: TRBD1; clone_size: NA; cdr3_aa: CASSQTGARTDTQYF; cdr3_nt: TGTGCCAGCAGCCAAACAGGGGCCCGCACAGATACGCAGTATTTT
j_call: TRBJ1-5; v_call: TRBV19; d_call: NA; clone_size: NA; cdr3_aa: CASSLRGVGNQPQHF; cdr3_nt: TGTGCCAGTAGCCTCCGGGGGGTGGGCAATCAGCCCCAGCATTTT
j_call: TRBJ2-7; v_call: TRBV7-2; d_call: TRBD2; clone_size: once; cdr3_aa: CASSYTSDEQYF; cdr3_nt: TGTGCCAGCAGCTACACTAGCGACGAGCAGTACTTC
j_call: TRBJ1-6; v_call: TRBV9; d_call: TRBD1; clone_size: NA; cdr3_aa: CASSSEGQGAGSPLHF; cdr3_nt: TGTGCCAGCAGCTCCGAGGGACAGGGAGCTGGATCACCCCTCCACTTT
j_call: TRBJ2-3; v_call: TRBV4-1; d_call: NA; clone_size: NA; cdr3_aa: CASSQDSGGGTDTQYF; cdr3_nt: TGCGCCAGCAGCCAAGATTCTGGCGGGGGCACAGATACGCAGTATTTT
j_call: TRBJ1-1; v_call: TRBV5-1; d_call: NA; clone_size: once; cdr3_aa: CASSLAEGGGNTEAFF; cdr3_nt: TGCGCCAGCAGCTTGGCCGAAGGGGGTGGGAACACTGAAGCTTTCTTT
j_call: TRBJ2-4; v_call: TRBV7-9; d_call: NA; clone_size: NA; cdr3_aa: CASSYHDNLPKNIQYF; cdr3_nt: TGTGCCAGCAGCTATCACGACAACCTGCCCAAAAACATTCAGTACTTC
j_call: TRBJ2-1; v_call: TRBV28; d_call: TRBD2; clone_size: NA; cdr3_aa: CASGTRIAGGWNEQFF; cdr3_nt: TGTGCAAGTGGGACCCGGATAGCGGGAGGGTGGAATGAGCAGTTCTTC
j_call: TRBJ1-1; v_call: TRBV23-1; d_call: NA; clone_size: NA; cdr3_aa: CASSQQTEAFF; cdr3_nt: TGCGCCAGCAGTCAACAGACTGAAGCTTTCTTT
j_call: TRBJ2-7; v_call: TRBV7-2; d_call: NA; clone_size: NA; cdr3_aa: CASSLPGGYEQYF; cdr3_nt: TGTGCCAGCAGCTTACCTGGGGGGTACGAGCAGTACTTC
j_call: TRBJ2-3; v_call: TRBV6-5; d_call: NA; clone_size: NA; cdr3_aa: CASRAGGGTQYF; cdr3_nt: TGTGCCAGCAGGGCCGGGGGAGGTACGCAGTATTTT
j_call: TRBJ2-5; v_call: TRBV2; d_call: NA; clone_size: NA; cdr3_aa: CASSERLQETQYF; cdr3_nt: TGTGCCAGCAGTGAAAGACTTCAAGAGACCCAGTACTTC
j_call: TRBJ1-5; v_call: TRBV19; d_call: NA; clone_size: NA; cdr3_aa: CASSVGGHQPQHF; cdr3_nt: TGTGCCAGTAGTGTGGGGGGTCATCAGCCCCAGCATTTT
j_call: TRBJ1-1; v_call: TRBV12-3/TRBV12-4; d_call: NA; clone_size: NA; cdr3_aa: CASSLLEGGEAFF; cdr3_nt: TGTGCCAGCAGTTTATTAGAAGGCGGTGAAGCTTTCTTT
j_call: TRBJ2-2; v_call: TRBV5-6; d_call: TRBD1; clone_size: NA; cdr3_aa: CASSLLGTENTGELFF; cdr3_nt: TGTGCCAGCAGCTTGCTAGGGACAGAGAACACCGGGGAGCTGTTTTTT
j_call: TRBJ2-6; v_call: TRBV19; d_call: TRBD1; clone_size: NA; cdr3_aa: CASGDRNDISGANVLTF; cdr3_nt: TGTGCCAGTGGGGACAGAAATGACATCTCTGGGGCCAACGTCCTGACTTTC
j_call: TRBJ2-5; v_call: TRBV7-2; d_call: NA; clone_size: NA; cdr3_aa: CASSSPRDFAKTQYF; cdr3_nt: TGTGCCAGCAGCTCCCCCCGGGACTTTGCTAAGACCCAGTACTTC
j_call: TRBJ1-2; v_call: TRBV5-4; d_call: NA; clone_size: NA; cdr3_aa: CASSYDLQGYGYTF; cdr3_nt: TGTGCCAGCAGTTATGACCTACAGGGATATGGCTACACCTTC
j_call: TRBJ1-6; v_call: TRBV5-4; d_call: NA; clone_size: NA; cdr3_aa: CASSPGGSSNSPLHF; cdr3_nt: TGTGCCAGCAGCCCGGGAGGGTCAAGTAATTCACCCCTCCACTTT
j_call: TRBJ1-2; v_call: TRBV10-3; d_call: NA; clone_size: NA; cdr3_aa: CAINGGNYGYTF; cdr3_nt: TGTGCCATCAACGGGGGGAACTATGGCTACACCTTC
j_call: TRBJ1-4; v_call: TRBV12-3/TRBV12-4; d_call: NA; clone_size: NA; cdr3_aa: CASSQNNEKLFF; cdr3_nt: TGTGCCAGCAGTCAAAATAATGAAAAACTGTTTTTT
j_call: TRBJ1-1; v_call: TRBV4-2; d_call: NA; clone_size: NA; cdr3_aa: CASSQPENTEAFF; cdr3_nt: TGTGCCAGCAGCCAGCCAGAAAACACTGAAGCTTTCTTT
j_call: TRBJ2-7; v_call: TRBV7-3; d_call: NA; clone_size: NA; cdr3_aa: CASSLIGRPSDEQYF; cdr3_nt: TGTGCCAGCAGCTTAATCGGAAGGCCGAGCGACGAGCAGTACTTC
j_call: TRBJ2-3; v_call: TRBV5-8; d_call: NA; clone_size: NA; cdr3_aa: CASSYQVTDTQYF; cdr3_nt: TGTGCCAGCAGCTATCAGGTTACAGATACGCAGTATTTT